The T cell receptor (beta chain) described here comes from a study of cytomegalovirus exposure and HLA in healthy donors. Findings of the study overall: Later on, an analysis found that several of the most significant clusters appeared to be linked to common viral pathogens, which included parvovirus B19. A later analysis, which compared TCR beta chains of equal frequency, found the HLA-associated ones more clonally expanded. Some highly shared sequence variants likely arose as a pipeline artifact.

Trimming took 6 bases from V and 1 from J, leaving 9 bases between them. The germline V gene encodes CDR1 LGHNT and CDR2 FRNRAP. This CDR3 has 13 residues. Primers for the PCR totalled 60 Vbeta and 13 Jbeta. Produced via immunoSEQ multiplex PCR; TCRdb's table is partial and in-frame only. The sample yields hundreds of thousands of clones, approximately 90% seen once. This clone was counted once. Its specificity is not known. The sequenced material came from PBMCs. The chain carries TRBV12-5 and TRBJ2-5; D might be TRBD1 (6 bases). The sequence was collected from a woman aged 18-29 years in good health and CMV-seronegative. In DNA form, the CDR3 reads TGTGCTAGTGGACGGACAGTCCAAGAGACCCAGTACTTC. Translated: CASGRTVQETQYF.